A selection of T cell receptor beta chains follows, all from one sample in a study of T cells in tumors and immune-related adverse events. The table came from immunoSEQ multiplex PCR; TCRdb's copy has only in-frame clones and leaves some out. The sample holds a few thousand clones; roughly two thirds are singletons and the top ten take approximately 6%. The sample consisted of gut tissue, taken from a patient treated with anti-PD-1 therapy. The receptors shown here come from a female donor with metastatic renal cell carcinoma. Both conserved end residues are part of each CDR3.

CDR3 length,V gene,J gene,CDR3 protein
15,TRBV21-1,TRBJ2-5,CASHYRESGQETQYF
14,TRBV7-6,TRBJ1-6,CASSLRAPDSPLHF
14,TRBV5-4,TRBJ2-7,CASSKTSGSYEQYF
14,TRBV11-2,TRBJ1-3,CASSLYDSGNTIYF
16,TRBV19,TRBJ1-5,CASSIQGFASNQPQHF
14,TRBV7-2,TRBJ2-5,CASSSRAGQETQYF
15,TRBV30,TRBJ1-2,CAWSAPGNSPYGYTF
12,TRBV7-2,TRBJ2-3,CASSSDPVTQYF
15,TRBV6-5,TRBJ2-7,CASSSAGTSGNEQYF
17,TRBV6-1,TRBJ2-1,CASSVSWDTSSYNEQFF
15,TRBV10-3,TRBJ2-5,CAISASVGEQETQYF
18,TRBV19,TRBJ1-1,CASSIGPPPGQMNTEAFF
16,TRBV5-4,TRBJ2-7,CASSLSSSGGLREQYF
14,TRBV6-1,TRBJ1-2,CASRGTGGLYGYTF
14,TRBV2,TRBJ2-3,CASNGDLGTDTQYF
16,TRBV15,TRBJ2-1,CATSRGVGLQSNEQFF
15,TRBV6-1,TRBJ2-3,CASSLQSSSTDTQYF
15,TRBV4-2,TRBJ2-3,CASSDERASTDTQYF
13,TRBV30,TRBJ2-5,CAWSVPGKETQYF
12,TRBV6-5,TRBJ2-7,CASETNGREQYF
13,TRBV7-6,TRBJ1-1,CASSESGISEAFF
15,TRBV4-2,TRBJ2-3,CASSQDMGGTDTQYF
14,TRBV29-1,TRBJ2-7,CSVVGGREAYEQYF
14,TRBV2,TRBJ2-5,CASSERTGGETQYF
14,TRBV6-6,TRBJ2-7,CASSWGQVSYEQYF
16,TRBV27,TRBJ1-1,CASSPPQGTPPWSAFF
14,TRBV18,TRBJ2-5,CASSPTGMQETQYF
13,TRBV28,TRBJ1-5,CASRLYGDQPQHF
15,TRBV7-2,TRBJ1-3,CASSLTGTGRHTIYF
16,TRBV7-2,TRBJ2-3,CASSFSGGAGADTQYF
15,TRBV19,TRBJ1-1,CASSIGRAINTEAFF
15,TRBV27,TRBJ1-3,CASSLLLGPGNTIYF
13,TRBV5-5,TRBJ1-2,CASSLAGGYGYTF
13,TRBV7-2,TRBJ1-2,CASSTFHFYGYTF
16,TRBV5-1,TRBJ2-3,CASSGTSGGGTDTQYF
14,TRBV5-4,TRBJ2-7,CASSLYGVTYEQYF
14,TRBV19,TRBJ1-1,CASSIQREKREAFF
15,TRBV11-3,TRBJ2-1,CASSLVASSSDEQFF
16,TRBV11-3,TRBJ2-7,CASSLSGGIMSYEQYF
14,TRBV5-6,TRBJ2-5,CASSPEGVQETQYF
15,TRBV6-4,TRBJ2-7,CASSDSTGSPSEQYF
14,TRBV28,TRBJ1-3,CATWGKLAGNTIYF
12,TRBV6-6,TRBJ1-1,CASSYGDTEAFF
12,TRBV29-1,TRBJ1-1,CSVYDGLARAFF
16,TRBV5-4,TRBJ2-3,CASSPPSTRNTDTQYF
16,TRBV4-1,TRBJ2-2,CASSQEFSSYTGELFF
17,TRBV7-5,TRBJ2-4,CVRSLARQGAAKNIQYF
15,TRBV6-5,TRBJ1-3,CASSSAALSGNTIYF
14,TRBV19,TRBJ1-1,CASSMGYGDTEAFF
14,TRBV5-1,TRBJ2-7,CASSFNIGSYEQYF
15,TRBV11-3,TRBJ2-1,CASSLAGGLQGKQFF
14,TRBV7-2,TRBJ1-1,CASRGGQENTEAFF
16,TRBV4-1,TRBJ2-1,CASSQEGSGTSMEEFF
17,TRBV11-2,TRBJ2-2,CASSFTAGGRSTGELFF
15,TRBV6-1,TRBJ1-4,CASSRGEGANEKLFF